The 27 T cell receptor beta chains below come from one sample, sequenced in a study of cytomegalovirus exposure and HLA in healthy donors. Vbeta (60) and Jbeta (13) primers were used in the PCR. Assay: immunoSEQ multiplex PCR; the TCRdb copy retains only in-frame clones and omits some. The sample table includes some 120,000 clones. Source material: PBMCs. The receptors were sampled from a woman in her sixties or seventies in good health and CMV-seronegative.

The chain is built from TRBV18 and TRBJ2-7; no reliable D call. The CDR3 totals 15 residues. V lost 2 bases, J lost 3 bases, and 14 bases lay in between. Germline-derived CDR1 and CDR2 are KGHSH and LQKENI. The CDR3 loop is CASSPFEVRDYEQYF. The CDR3 DNA follows: TGTGCCAGCTCACCATTTGAGGTCAGAGACTACGAGCAGTACTTC.

The chain uses TRBV5-5 and TRBJ1-2; tentatively, D is TRBD1 (5 bases). Germline CDR1 reads SGHKS; CDR2 reads YYEKEE (reference sequence). There are 12 residues in the CDR3. The V end was cut by 0 bases, the J end by 14 bases, with 14 bases between. Here the CDR3 reads CASSLVPTAATF. In DNA form, the CDR3 reads TGTGCCAGCAGCTTGGTCCCGACAGCAGCGACCTTC. Full variable domain (outside the CDR3, taken from reference TRBV5-5 and TRBJ1-2): DAGVTQSPTHLIKTRGQQVTLRCSPISGHKSVSWYQQVLGQGPQFIFQYYEKEERGRGNFPDRFSARQFPNYSSELNVNALLLGDSALYLCASSLVPTAATFGSGTRLTVV.

The gene calls are TRBV2 and TRBJ1-3, with D perhaps TRBD1 (5 bases). The CDR3 has 13 residues. Trimming removed 9 bases at V and 0 bases at J, with 9 bases between. CDR1 SNHLY and CDR2 FYNNEI come from the germline V gene. The CDR3 protein is CASTGDSGNTIYF. CDR3 coding DNA: TGTGCCAGTACGGGGGACTCTGGAAACACCATATATTTT.

The genes are TRBV2 and TRBJ2-2, with a tentative D call TRBD1 (6 bases). Deletions cut 6 bases from V and 6 bases from J, with 11 bases between. The CDR3 covers 13 residues. Germline CDR1 is SNHLY and CDR2 is FYNNEI. Written as DNA, the CDR3 is TGTGCCAGCAGGGCAGGGGATGCCGGGGAGCTGTTTTTT. As protein: CASRAGDAGELFF.

This chain uses TRBV5-1 with TRBJ2-3; D might be TRBD2 (5 bases). The CDR3 totals 14 residues. Trimming left V 0 bases short and J 6 bases short, with 11 bases between. CDR1 and CDR2 from the germline V gene are SGHRS and YFSETQ. The CDR3 spells CASSLVQPGDTQYF. The CDR3 coding sequence is TGCGCCAGCAGCTTGGTCCAGCCGGGGGATACGCAGTATTTT.

The chain carries TRBV29-1 and TRBJ2-7, with a weak D call TRBD2 (5 bases). The CDR3 extends over 15 amino acids. Trimming removed 1 base from V and 6 bases from J, with 19 bases in between. Germline values: CDR1 SQVTM, CDR2 ANQGSEA. The CDR3 spells CSVEGGRETWREQYF. The CDR3, as DNA: TGCAGCGTTGAAGGTGGCCGGGAAACTTGGCGCGAGCAGTACTTC.

The chain combines TRBV6-1 with TRBJ2-6; 7 bases are a match to TRBD1. The CDR3 consists of 15 residues. V was clipped by 5 bases and J by 6 bases; unmatched bases: 7. Germline CDR1 reads MNHNS; CDR2 reads SASEGT. CDR3 in amino acids: CASSPDREMANVLTF. The CDR3 bases are TGTGCCAGCAGTCCCGACAGGGAAATGGCCAACGTCCTGACTTTC.

V and J are TRBV28 and TRBJ2-5; TRBD1 is a possible D gene (6 bases). The CDR3 loop spans 16 amino acids. Deletions cut 3 bases from V and 7 bases from J, with 21 bases between. Germline V gene sequence: CDR1 MDHEN, CDR2 SYDVKM. CDR3 residues: CASSLPGTNPSRTQYF. The DNA for the CDR3 is TGTGCCAGCAGTTTGCCCGGGACAAACCCCTCCCGGACCCAGTACTTC.

The CDR3 loop reads CASSHRLITNTGELFF. As DNA, the CDR3 is TGTGCCAGTAGTCACAGGCTAATAACGAACACCGGGGAGCTGTTTTTT. The chain employs TRBV19 and TRBJ2-2; a weak D match, TRBD1 (5 bases). V was cut by 5 bases and J by 0 bases, with 13 bases left in between. Germline CDR1 is LNHDA and CDR2 is SQIVND (reference sequence). This CDR3 comprises 16 residues.

The CDR3 DNA reads as TGCAGCGTTGAAGATCGAGGCAGGGGATTGTATGGCTACACCTTC. This gives the protein CSVEDRGRGLYGYTF. The chain joins TRBV29-1 to TRBJ1-2, with D possibly TRBD1 on 6 matching bases. The V and J ends lost 0 bases and 5 bases respectively, with 16 bases between them. The CDR3 is 15 amino acids. Germline loops: CDR1 SQVTM, CDR2 ANQGSEA.

V and J are TRBV2 and TRBJ1-1; D gene unclear. Deletions cut 7 bases from V and 0 bases from J, with 12 bases between. The germline gives CDR1 SNHLY, CDR2 FYNNEI. The CDR3 runs to 14 residues. The CDR3, as DNA: TGTGCCAGCACCGAGGGAACTATGAACACTGAAGCTTTCTTT. Protein sequence: CASTEGTMNTEAFF.

CDR3 nucleotide sequence: TGTGCCAGCAGTCCCTCGACAGGCCGGGGTAAGCAGTACTTC. The encoded protein is CASSPSTGRGKQYF. V usage is TRBV28 and J usage is TRBJ2-7, with a possible D match to TRBD1 (6 bases). The V gene lost 5 bases and the J gene lost 8 bases, with 19 bases spanning the gap. The CDR3 runs to 14 residues. Per germline, CDR1 MDHEN and CDR2 SYDVKM.

V is TRBV18 and J is TRBJ2-7; D might be TRBD2 (6 bases). In germline, CDR1 is KGHSH, CDR2 LQKENI. Trimming took off 0 bases at V and 1 base at J, with 7 bases between the two ends. This CDR3 spans 14 amino acids. CDR3: CASSPPGGSYEQYF. The CDR3 DNA reads as TGTGCCAGCTCACCACCGGGGGGATCCTACGAGCAGTACTTC.

This chain links TRBV5-1 with TRBJ2-3, with D perhaps matching TRBD2 (7 bases). The CDR3 loop spans 16 amino acids. Trimming left V 4 bases short and J 0 bases short, with 15 bases between. Germline V gives CDR1 SGHRS, CDR2 YFSETQ. Written as DNA, the CDR3 is TGCGCCAGCAGCAGCCCCGGGGGGCCGAGCACAGATACGCAGTATTTT. Protein: CASSSPGGPSTDTQYF.

The genes are TRBV27 and TRBJ1-3; D gene uncertain. Between the trimmed V and J ends, which lost 9 bases and 1 base, there was a span of 10 bases. Germline-derived CDR1 and CDR2 are MNHEY and SMNVEV (reference sequence). The CDR3 consists of 13 residues. CDR3 nucleotides: TGTGCCAGGACCCCGGGTTCTGGAAACACCATATATTTT. It specifies CARTPGSGNTIYF.

The V gene is TRBV10-1, the J gene TRBJ1-2, with TRBD1 matching 9 bases. This CDR3 comprises 14 residues. Germline CDR1 reads WNHNN; CDR2 reads SYGVQD (reference sequence). J lost 5 bases, V lost 6 bases, and 7 bases had no gene match. The CDR3 DNA is TGCGCCAGCAGCTTGGGGGACAGGGTTTATGGCTACACCTTC. It is translated as CASSLGDRVYGYTF.

The chain combines TRBV5-5 with TRBJ2-3; possibly TRBD2 for D (7 bases). The germline CDR1 and CDR2 sequences are SGHKS and YYEKEE (reference sequence). Trimming left V 7 bases short and J 4 bases short, with 16 bases between. This CDR3 region has 14 residues. The CDR3 region has the DNA TGTGCCAGCGGCAACAGGGACTACGCAGATACGCAGTATTTT. It translates to CASGNRDYADTQYF. The full variable domain, rest sourced from reference TRBV5-5 and TRBJ2-3, is DAGVTQSPTHLIKTRGQQVTLRCSPISGHKSVSWYQQVLGQGPQFIFQYYEKEERGRGNFPDRFSARQFPNYSSELNVNALLLGDSALYLCASGNRDYADTQYFGPGTRLTVL.

V and J are TRBV4-1 and TRBJ2-6, with D unresolved. Trimming removed 0 bases at V and 0 bases at J, with 6 bases between. The CDR3 loop spans 16 amino acids. Looked up from germline, CDR1 is MGHRA and CDR2 is YSYEKL. The CDR3 DNA reads as TGCGCCAGCAGCCAAGATTGGAGCTCTGGGGCCAACGTCCTGACTTTC. Amino acid sequence: CASSQDWSSGANVLTF.

The chain combines TRBV5-5 with TRBJ2-5; TRBD1 aligns across 12 bases. CDR1 and CDR2 from the germline V gene are SGHKS and YYEKEE (reference sequence). This CDR3 spans 16 amino acids. V shed 4 bases, J shed 6 bases, and the junction held 10 bases outside the gene matches. The DNA for the CDR3 is TGTGCCAGCAGCCTGTCCGGGACAGGGGGCGGAAAGACCCAGTACTTC. It translates to CASSLSGTGGGKTQYF.

The J gene is TRBJ2-7, the V gene TRBV2; D gene uncertain. Trimming removed 4 bases at V and 6 bases at J, with 7 bases between. This CDR3 comprises 11 residues. Germline lookup yields CDR1 SNHLY and CDR2 FYNNEI. This CDR3 reads CASSVMAEQYF. For the CDR3, the DNA is TGTGCCAGCAGTGTGATGGCCGAGCAGTACTTC.

This chain connects TRBV6-1 to TRBJ2-1; 9 bases match TRBD2. CDR3 size: 17 residues. Germline V lookup: CDR1 MNHNS, CDR2 SASEGT. The V and J ends lost 4 bases and 2 bases, in that order; junction bases with no gene match: 9. CDR3 region: CASSVGLAHITYNEQFF. The CDR3 coding sequence is TGTGCCAGCAGTGTCGGACTAGCGCATATCACCTACAATGAGCAGTTCTTC.

The chain joins TRBV6-1 to TRBJ1-2, with TRBD1 as a possible D gene (5 bases). This CDR3 region has 11 residues. Trimming stripped 11 bases from V and 10 bases from J, with 17 bases between. Germline assignment: CDR1 MNHNS and CDR2 SASEGT. CDR3 DNA: TGTGCCGGTCAGGGCCTTAACGACTACACCTTC. This encodes CAGQGLNDYTF.

This chain joins TRBV29-1 and TRBJ2-1; TRBD2 aligns across 10 bases. This CDR3 region has 18 residues. Per germline, CDR1 SQVTM and CDR2 ANQGSEA. J gave up 0 bases and V 3 bases, and 11 bases lay outside the gene matches. The CDR3 sequence: CSVDSLAGEKYSYNEQFF. DNA of the CDR3: TGCAGCGTTGACTCCCTAGCGGGAGAGAAGTACTCCTACAATGAGCAGTTCTTC.

The chain employs TRBV7-2 and TRBJ2-7; 13 nucleotides line up with TRBD2. The CDR3 runs 16 residues. Germline trimming cut 3 bases from V and 0 bases from J; bases unmatched to any gene: 2. Germline CDR1 and CDR2: SGHTA and FQGNSA. CDR3 sequence reads: CASSFTSGGGSYEQYF. The CDR3 region has the DNA TGTGCCAGCAGCTTTACTAGCGGGGGGGGCTCCTACGAGCAGTACTTC.

CDR3 sequence: CASSLIGDTQYF. DNA of the CDR3: TGCGCCAGCAGCTTGATCGGAGATACGCAGTATTTT. V is TRBV5-1 and J is TRBJ2-3; D remains ambiguous. The CDR3 has 12 residues. V lost 1 base, J lost 5 bases, and 5 bases lay in between. Per germline, CDR1 SGHRS and CDR2 YFSETQ. Full variable domain (missing parts from reference TRBV5-1 and TRBJ2-3): KAGVTQTPRYLIKTRGQQVTLSCSPISGHRSVSWYQQTPGQGLQFLFEYFSETQRNKGNFPGRFSGRQFSNSRSEMNVSTLELGDSALYLCASSLIGDTQYFGPGTRLTVL.

The chain has TRBV11-2 and TRBJ1-2, with 9 nucleotides matching TRBD1. Trimming removed 4 bases from V and 8 bases from J; junction bases left unmatched: 5. The germline CDR1 and CDR2 sequences are SGHAT and FQNNGV. This CDR3 region has 13 residues. The CDR3 DNA follows: TGTGCCAGCAGCTGGGGGGACAGGGCGGGCTACACCTTC. Translating gives CASSWGDRAGYTF.

The rearrangement uses TRBV20-1 and TRBJ2-3; D is undetermined. CDR3 length: 11 amino acids. The V end was cut by 6 bases, the J end by 9 bases, with 13 bases between. Per the germline V gene, CDR1 is DFQATT and CDR2 is SNEGSKA (reference sequence). In DNA form, the CDR3 reads TGCAGTGCGACGGAGTCGAGAACGCAGTATTTT. As protein: CSATESRTQYF.